The 10 T cell receptor beta chains presented below share a single source sample, sequenced in a study of OX40 agonist ivuxolimab in advanced cancers. Here immunoSEQ multiplex PCR was the method, and the copy in TCRdb shows in-frame clones only, minus some. The sample yields about 100,000 clones, under 95% seen once. The input for sequencing was CD4+ or CD8+ T cells sorted from blood, taken in a trial of the OX40 agonist ivuxolimab. Receptors were obtained from an adult with an advanced solid tumor such as melanoma, head and neck, liver or kidney cancer.

The chain is built from TRBV6-6 and TRBJ2-3; maybe TRBD2 (5 bases). Germline CDR1 is MNHNY and CDR2 is SVGAGI (reference sequence). V was trimmed by 4 bases and J by 4 bases, leaving 12 bases between them. The CDR3 has 14 residues. The CDR3 loop is CASSSRTAPDTQYF. CDR3 DNA sequence: TGTGCCAGCAGTTCCCGGACTGCACCAGATACGCAGTATTTT.

The CDR3 is CASSLRETSYNEQFF. The CDR3 region has the DNA TGTGCCAGTAGTCTCCGGGAAACCTCCTACAATGAGCAGTTCTTC. The rearrangement joins TRBV19 to TRBJ2-1; D perhaps matches TRBD2 (5 bases). Germline V gene sequence: CDR1 LNHDA, CDR2 SQIVND (reference sequence). The V end was cut by 5 bases, the J end by 0 bases, with 11 bases between. This CDR3 comprises 15 residues.

The chain couples TRBV4-1 to TRBJ1-5; D unclear. Germline assignment: CDR1 MGHRA and CDR2 YSYEKL. V lost 0 bases, J lost 6 bases, and 21 bases lay in between. The CDR3 runs 18 residues. The CDR3 loop is CASSQDWSPTSDFQPQHF. In DNA, the CDR3 is TGCGCCAGCAGCCAAGATTGGAGTCCTACGTCCGATTTTCAGCCCCAGCATTTT.

This clone has a handful of counts. V is TRBV30 and J is TRBJ1-1; D gene uncertain. The germline V gene encodes CDR1 GTSNPN and CDR2 SVGIG (reference sequence). The CDR3 contains 10 residues. V lost 3 bases, J lost 6 bases, and 5 bases lay in between. The CDR3 bases are TGTGCCTGGAGCCTTTCTGAAGCTTTCTTT. This codes for CAWSLSEAFF.

The V gene is TRBV18, the J gene TRBJ2-3; D uncertain. CDR3 length equals 13 residues. The germline CDR1 and CDR2 sequences are KGHSH and LQKENI. V lost 0 bases, J lost 4 bases, and 5 bases lay in between. CDR3: CASSPPFPDTQYF. DNA for the CDR3: TGTGCCAGCTCACCACCATTCCCAGATACGCAGTATTTT.

This clone is a singleton in its sample. The chain joins TRBV5-5 to TRBJ2-5; no clear D. CDR3 size: 14 residues. Germline V gives CDR1 SGHKS, CDR2 YYEKEE (reference sequence). The V and J ends lost 0 bases and 2 bases respectively, with 8 bases between them. In nucleotides, the CDR3 is TGTGCCAGCAGCTTGGTAACTCCTCAAGAGACCCAGTACTTC. The encoded protein is CASSLVTPQETQYF.

Concerning this clone: Mismatch with germline at one junction end may stem from a read error. The chain recombines TRBV28 with TRBJ2-1, with D maybe TRBD2 (5 bases). The germline V gene encodes CDR1 MDHEN and CDR2 SYDVKM. This CDR3 has 14 residues. DNA for the CDR3: TGTGCCAGCATTTTACGGGACTCCTACAATGAGCAGTTCTTC. Protein: CASILRDSYNEQFF.

The CDR3 nucleotides are TGTGCCACCAGCGAAACGGGGATTATAACCGGGGAGCTGTTTTTT. Its protein is CATSETGIITGELFF. The chain joins TRBV15 to TRBJ2-2; TRBD2 might be the D (5 bases). Trimming removed 5 bases at V and 5 bases at J, with 15 bases between. The CDR3 is 15 residues long. CDR1 and CDR2 (germline): LNHNV, YYDKDF (reference sequence). Full variable domain (remainder filled in from reference TRBV15 and TRBJ2-2): DAMVIQNPRYQVTQFGKPVTLSCSQTLNHNVMYWYQQKSSQAPKLLFHYYDKDFNNEADTPDNFQSRRPNTSFCFLDIRSPGLGDTAMYLCATSETGIITGELFFGEGSRLTVL.

The chain joins TRBV7-8 to TRBJ2-1; possible D gene TRBD1, 5 bases. Trimming removed 1 base from V and 4 bases from J, with 17 bases in between. In germline, CDR1 is SGHVS, CDR2 FQNEAQ. The CDR3 loop spans 17 amino acids. CDR3 DNA sequence: TGTGCCAGCAGCTTAGTAGGGGCCGAAGTTACTTACAATGAGCAGTTCTTC. Its translation is CASSLVGAEVTYNEQFF.

This clone has more than one count but fewer than ten. The J gene is TRBJ2-7, the V gene TRBV11-2; possibly TRBD2 for D (5 bases). Germline V gene lookup returns CDR1 SGHAT and CDR2 FQNNGV. Trimming shortened V by 1 base and J by 2 bases, and 12 bases separated the two germline ends. The CDR3 extends over 15 amino acids. The CDR3: CASSLAIKGAYEQYF. The DNA for the CDR3 is TGTGCCAGCAGCTTAGCTATCAAGGGAGCCTACGAGCAGTACTTC.